The rows below give T cell receptor beta chains drawn from one sample of a study of CD8+ T cells in alopecia areata. TCRdb's table, derived via immunoSEQ multiplex PCR, lists solely in-frame clones and lacks some. The sample has roughly 170,000 clones; roughly 50% are singletons. Sample: CD8+ T cells sorted from blood, taken at week 24, from a patient treated with tofacitinib. The source of these receptors is a human donor with alopecia areata. CDR3s include the opening cysteine and the closing phenylalanine or tryptophan. The D gene is left open where the match is weak. Expanded clones get a size class; other rows say once, few or many, or leave the size out.

length	J	size	D	V	DNA	CDR3
13	TRBJ1-2	NA	NA	TRBV29-1	TGCAGCGCCCGGGACAAAGCTATTGATGGCTACACCTTC	CSARDKAIDGYTF
12	TRBJ2-7	NA	NA	TRBV29-1	TGCAGCGTTGGTGGCACTTCCTACGAGCAGTACTTC	CSVGGTSYEQYF
12	TRBJ2-6	few	NA	TRBV2	TGTGCCACCTCTACTGGGGCCAACGTCCTGACTTTC	CATSTGANVLTF
14	TRBJ2-7	NA	TRBD1	TRBV27	TGTGCCAGCAGTTTCCGACAGGGCCCCTACGAGCAGTACTTC	CASSFRQGPYEQYF
13	TRBJ2-7	few	TRBD1	TRBV2	TGTGCCACCGCTGGACAGGACACCTACGAGCAGTACTTC	CATAGQDTYEQYF
16	TRBJ2-1	NA	TRBD2	TRBV4-2	TGTGCCAGCAGCCTCGAAACTAGCGGGGGGGCCCATGAGCAGTTCTTC	CASSLETSGGAHEQFF
11	TRBJ1-1	NA	NA	TRBV30	TGTGCCTGGGGATGGAACACTGAAGCTTTCTTT	CAWGWNTEAFF
15	TRBJ1-2	NA	NA	TRBV6-5	TGTGCCAGCAGTTACAAAAAAGACAGCATTCTGGGCTACACCTTC	CASSYKKDSILGYTF
13	TRBJ1-5	NA	NA	TRBV2	TGTGCCAGCAGTGATTCGGTCGTCGGTGCCCAGCATTTT	CASSDSVVGAQHF
14	TRBJ2-7	once	TRBD2	TRBV18	TGTGCCAGCTCACCAGGACGGGGGGCCTACGAGCAGTACTTC	CASSPGRGAYEQYF
14	TRBJ1-5	once	NA	TRBV6-5	TGTGCCAGCAGTCCACAGGGAATTGTTCAGCCCCAGCATTTT	CASSPQGIVQPQHF
15	TRBJ2-2	NA	NA	TRBV4-1	TGCGCCAGCAGCCAGACCAGCGCGAACACCGGGGAGCTGTTTTTT	CASSQTSANTGELFF
16	TRBJ2-3	NA	TRBD1	TRBV11-2	TGTGCCAGCAGCTCTACCGGACAGGGGATATCAGATACGCAGTATTTT	CASSSTGQGISDTQYF
13	TRBJ2-2	NA	NA	TRBV6-5	TGTGCCAGTCATAGGGGCGGCACCGGGGAGCTGTTTTTT	CASHRGGTGELFF
16	TRBJ2-3	few	TRBD1	TRBV29-1	TGCAGCGTTGATGGCGTCCGGGACAGGGGCACAGATACGCAGTATTTT	CSVDGVRDRGTDTQYF
11	TRBJ2-7	NA	NA	TRBV6-5	TGTGCCACCATGACACACTACGAGCAGTACTTC	CATMTHYEQYF
10	TRBJ2-7	NA	NA	TRBV20-1	TGCAGTGCTCTTAGATACGAGCAGTACTTC	CSALRYEQYF
14	TRBJ2-3	NA	TRBD1	TRBV29-1	TGCAGCACACACAGGGGCGCAGTATCAGATACGCAGTATTTT	CSTHRGAVSDTQYF